A selection of T cell receptor beta chains follows, all from one sample in a study of blood T cell repertoires in COVID-19. Generated by immunoSEQ multiplex PCR, the TCRdb table keeps only in-frame clones and is missing some. The sample lists over 200,000 clones; around 89% were seen once. Sequencing input: peripheral blood. The receptors were gathered from a man aged 30-40 years with COVID-19, enrolled during active disease. Both conserved end residues are trimmed from each CDR3.

TRBV4-3,TRBJ1-2,13,ASSQDFGQFYGYT
TRBV28,TRBJ1-2,12,ASRSQGTDYGYT
TRBV2,TRBJ2-3,12,ASILEGMTDTQY
TRBV24-1,TRBJ2-1,16,ATSDLRPDRSGTAGEF
TRBV24-1,TRBJ2-2,13,ATGAGLANTGELF
TRBV9,TRBJ2-1,11,ASSVANSNEQF
TRBV24-1,TRBJ1-2,13,ATSPLNGEEGGYT
TRBV7-2,TRBJ2-3,12,ASSRGTPLDTQY
TRBV18,TRBJ2-2,11,ASSRQGPGELF
TRBV19,TRBJ1-6,12,ASSITASVSPLH
TRBV19,TRBJ2-7,13,ASSPKREGPYEQY
TRBV7-2,TRBJ1-3,12,ASSLNRAGNTIY
TRBV27,TRBJ2-2,12,ASSLSGATGELF
TRBV25-1,TRBJ2-5,10,ASRSGGETQY
TRBV15,TRBJ1-1,13,ATSRDGGPGSEAF
TRBV6-4,TRBJ2-7,13,ASSDSGTFTYEQY
TRBV21-1,TRBJ2-7,11,ASNYVEDYEQY
TRBV2,TRBJ2-1,12,ASSNRGRVNEQF
TRBV28,TRBJ2-6,12,ASSFPSGANVLT
TRBV29-1,TRBJ1-5,11,SVVGQGDQPQH
TRBV3-1/TRBV3-2,TRBJ2-1,14,ASSQDQGRVYNEQF
TRBV9,TRBJ1-3,12,ASSKQGWRNTIY
TRBV2,TRBJ1-4,11,ASSVSGWEKLF
TRBV6-2/TRBV6-3,TRBJ2-7,11,ASSSTSLREQY
TRBV7-6,TRBJ1-5,12,ASSRTISNQPQH
TRBV7-2,TRBJ1-2,12,ASSSTPPRDGYT
TRBV5-1,TRBJ1-1,12,ASSLEDSNTEAF
TRBV7-2,TRBJ2-5,17,ASRPPGLAGGLLQETQY
TRBV9,TRBJ1-2,11,ASSVEGQAGYT
TRBV4-1,TRBJ1-1,16,ASSLISGTRGLNTEAF
TRBV30,TRBJ2-3,11,AWSVGGTDTQY
TRBV7-9,TRBJ1-5,16,ASSPAGGRDSSNQPQH
TRBV24-1,TRBJ2-3,14,AAGLAGGPGTDTQY
TRBV18,TRBJ1-2,13,ASSPPTGGGYGYT
TRBV19,TRBJ2-3,12,ASSSGGFTDTQY
TRBV5-5,TRBJ1-2,11,ASSLDINYGYT
TRBV11-2,TRBJ2-1,13,ASSLREGQRNEQF
TRBV27,TRBJ1-6,17,ASSLRAGGDGSYNSPLH